This TCR beta chain was captured in a study of T cells in Graves' hyperthyroidism and ophthalmopathy. This clonotype was detected only a few times. Amplification yielded TCR beta CDR3 regions, with RNA transcripts as the source. HTBI primers were the set used in a first-round RT-PCR of the TCR CDR3. Each CDR3 protein is one row after TCRdb ran MiXCR on the multiplex PCR reads. The sample holds over 550,000 distinct CDR3 sequences; over 15% are singletons and the top ten take roughly 18%. V shed 2 bases and J shed 6 bases, with 7 bases lying between them. The CDR3 runs to 13 residues. The V gene's germline CDR1 is SGHTA and CDR2 FQGNSA.

This clonotype originated in a woman younger than 35 with Graves' hyperthyroidism. The chain recombines TRBV7-2 with TRBJ2-2; D is undetermined. The specimen was blood. The CDR3 is CASSLLDPGELFF. CDR3 DNA sequence: TGTGCCAGCAGCTTATTAGACCCCGGGGAGCTGTTTTTT.